This record looks at one T cell receptor (beta chain) sequence and its context. Trimming took off 5 bases at V and 8 bases at J, with 9 bases between the two ends. CDR3 length equals 12 residues. Germline CDR1 reads KGHSH; CDR2 reads LQKENI. It was with a sample-barcoded 5' primer and a J-beta primer mix that a second PCR of about 6 to 12 cycles was run. Unique molecular identifiers of 12 random nucleotides labeled each cDNA. TCRdb re-called the 5' RACE reads with MiXCR, one entry per CDR3 protein. In the table there are 450,000 to 700,000 distinct CDR3 sequences, approximately 27% of which are singletons. The source of the sample is a study of blood T cells in healthy people across ages. As for the study in general: For every two T cells, template switching captured about one barcoded beta molecule.

Specimen: blood. The chain has TRBV18 and TRBJ1-4; D not certain. This sequence originates from a woman aged 65 to 85 in good health. This CDR3 is CASSERAEKLFF. CDR3 bases: TGTGCCAGCTCAGAACGGGCGGAAAAACTGTTTTTT.